The T cell receptor beta chain described here comes from a study of cytomegalovirus exposure and HLA in healthy donors. Study-wide results and limits: Accurate HLA-A and HLA-B prediction from TCR beta sequences was reported for most subjects. Follow-up analysis later connected one missense variant in DCLRE1C with trimming of TCR beta V- and J-genes. At a 0.05 false discovery rate, a later analysis found 16,951 TCR beta sequences to be associated with HLA alleles.

As regards this clone: Its antigen is unidentified.

With 60 Vbeta and 13 Jbeta primers, the PCR was carried out. Only in-frame clones appear in the TCRdb table, and some are missing; sequencing was by immunoSEQ multiplex PCR. The repertoire includes 150,000 to 200,000 clones, around 77% of them detected once, and 3% to 3.5% sits in the top ten. Those who donated were healthy bone marrow donors. The clonotype comes from a female donor in good health and CMV-seronegative. The material sequenced was PBMCs.

The CDR3 nucleotides read TGTGCCAGCAGCCACCCCGGTGGGCTAGCGGGGTTGGAGACCCAGTACTTC. It encodes CASSHPGGLAGLETQYF. The chain combines TRBV11-2 with TRBJ2-5; 9 nucleotides align to TRBD2. Germline V gives CDR1 SGHAT, CDR2 FQNNGV. CDR3 size: 17 residues. The junction had 15 bases not matched to a gene; V was cut back by 5 bases and J by 5 bases.